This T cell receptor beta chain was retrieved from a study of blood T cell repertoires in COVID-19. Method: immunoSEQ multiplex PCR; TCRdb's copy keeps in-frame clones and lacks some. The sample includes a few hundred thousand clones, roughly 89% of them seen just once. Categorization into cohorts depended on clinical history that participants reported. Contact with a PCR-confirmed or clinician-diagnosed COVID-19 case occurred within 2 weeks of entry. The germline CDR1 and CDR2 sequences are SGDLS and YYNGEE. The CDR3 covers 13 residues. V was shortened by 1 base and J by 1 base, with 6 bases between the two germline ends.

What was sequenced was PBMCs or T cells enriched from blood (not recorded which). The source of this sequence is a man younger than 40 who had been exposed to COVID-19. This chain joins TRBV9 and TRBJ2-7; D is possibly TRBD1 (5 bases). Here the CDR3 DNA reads TGTGCCAGCAGCGTAAAGGGGTCCTACGAGCAGTACTTC. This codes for CASSVKGSYEQYF.